A single sample is the source of the 11 T cell receptor beta chains below, sequenced in a study of cytomegalovirus exposure and HLA in healthy donors. Sequencing used immunoSEQ multiplex PCR; TCRdb keeps in-frame clones, though not all of them. The sample holds about 56,000 clones, roughly 89% seen once. Sequencing input: PBMCs. The origin of the receptors is a woman younger than 30 in good health and CMV-seronegative.

This sequence joins TRBV2 and TRBJ2-2; D may be TRBD2 (6 bases). The CDR3 loop spans 14 amino acids. The germline V and J ends were trimmed by 5 bases and 3 bases, with 10 bases remaining between them. CDR1 is SNHLY and CDR2 is FYNNEI in the germline V gene. The chain's CDR3 is CASSSTRYTGELFF. The CDR3 DNA sequence: TGTGCCAGCAGTTCGACTAGATACACCGGGGAGCTGTTTTTT.

This clone has just one count. V gene TRBV7-9 combines with J gene TRBJ2-2; TRBD2 matches at 14 bases. V dropped 5 bases and J dropped 0; count of bases not matched to a gene: 5. This CDR3 comprises 18 residues. CDR1 is SEHNR and CDR2 is FQNEAQ in the germline V gene (reference sequence). CDR3 loop: CASSRGLAGGPNTGELFF. DNA of the CDR3: TGTGCCAGCAGCCGCGGACTAGCGGGGGGCCCGAACACCGGGGAGCTGTTTTTT.

This sequence joins TRBV7-2 and TRBJ1-1, with D possibly matching TRBD1 (6 bases). Germline lookup yields CDR1 SGHTA and CDR2 FQGNSA. The CDR3 has 13 amino acids. Trimming removed 6 bases from V and 11 bases from J, with 19 bases in between. The DNA of the CDR3 is TGTGCCAGCAGGGCCCCAGCAGGGGAAGAGGCTTTCTTT. Protein product: CASRAPAGEEAFF.

The rearrangement uses TRBV7-2 and TRBJ1-1; D gene unclear. The CDR3 runs to 16 residues. Germline lookup yields CDR1 SGHTA and CDR2 FQGNSA. V was cut by 2 bases and J by 3 bases, with 16 bases left in between. The CDR3 is CASSLSPIGGHTEAFF. In DNA, the CDR3 is TGTGCCAGCAGCTTATCTCCCATCGGAGGGCACACTGAAGCTTTCTTT.

With respect to this clone: Other DNA sequences in the same sample also yield this CDR3. The rearrangement links TRBV19 to TRBJ2-7, with 11 bases aligning to TRBD1. The CDR3 contains 15 residues. Germline CDR1 LNHDA, CDR2 SQIVND (reference sequence). The trim removed 3 bases at V and 3 bases at J, leaving 4 bases unmatched. The CDR3 here is CASSIGTGGSYEQYF. The CDR3 DNA sequence: TGTGCCAGTAGTATCGGGACAGGGGGTAGCTACGAGCAGTACTTC.

The chain joins TRBV28 to TRBJ2-1; 9 nucleotides agree with TRBD2. J gave up 8 bases and V 6 bases, and 11 bases lay outside the gene matches. The CDR3 spans 15 residues. CDR1 and CDR2 from the germline V gene are MDHEN and SYDVKM. CDR3: CASSPNSGSSHEQFF. CDR3 sequence (DNA): TGTGCCAGCAGCCCTAATAGCGGGAGCTCACATGAGCAGTTCTTC.

The chain links TRBV4-1 to TRBJ2-3; 7 nucleotides agree with TRBD2. The J segment lost 8 bases and the V segment lost 6 bases, leaving 8 bases of the junction unmatched. The CDR3 has 13 amino acids. Germline V gene sequence: CDR1 MGHRA, CDR2 YSYEKL. CDR3 amino acids: CASSQTSSGTQYF. DNA of the CDR3: TGCGCCAGCAGTCAGACTAGCTCGGGTACGCAGTATTTT.

The V call is TRBV7-2, the J call TRBJ2-5, with a tentative D call TRBD2 (5 bases). The CDR3 is 15 residues long. Trimming pared 1 base from V and 3 bases from J, leaving 12 bases between. Germline loops: CDR1 SGHTA, CDR2 FQGNSA. The DNA of the CDR3 is TGTGCCAGCAGCTTAGAGGGTGGGAGAAAAGAGACCCAGTACTTC. Translating gives CASSLEGGRKETQYF.

CDR3 sequence (DNA): TGTGCCAGCAGTTACGAAGGGGGAAGGACCCTCCACTTT. It is translated as CASSYEGGRTLHF. The J gene is TRBJ1-6, the V gene TRBV6-5; D might be TRBD1 (6 bases). The CDR3 runs 13 residues. The germline V gene encodes CDR1 MNHEY and CDR2 SVGAGI. Trimming took 2 bases from V and 14 from J, leaving 13 bases between them.

The chain links TRBV30 to TRBJ1-2; D gene ambiguous. Per germline, CDR1 GTSNPN and CDR2 SVGIG (reference sequence). The ends were cut back, 1 base at V and 6 bases at J, with 9 bases in the middle. This CDR3 is 12 amino acids long. This chain's CDR3 is CAWSGESHGYTF. Here the CDR3 DNA reads TGTGCCTGGAGTGGTGAGTCACATGGCTACACCTTC.

This chain connects TRBV6-1 to TRBJ1-2, with TRBD1 identical over 12 bases. Germline V gene lookup returns CDR1 MNHNS and CDR2 SASEGT. This CDR3 region has 15 residues. The trim removed 6 bases at V and 3 bases at J, leaving 5 bases unmatched. The CDR3: CASSPGQGAYYGYTF. CDR3 nucleotide sequence: TGTGCCAGCAGCCCGGGACAGGGGGCCTACTATGGCTACACCTTC.